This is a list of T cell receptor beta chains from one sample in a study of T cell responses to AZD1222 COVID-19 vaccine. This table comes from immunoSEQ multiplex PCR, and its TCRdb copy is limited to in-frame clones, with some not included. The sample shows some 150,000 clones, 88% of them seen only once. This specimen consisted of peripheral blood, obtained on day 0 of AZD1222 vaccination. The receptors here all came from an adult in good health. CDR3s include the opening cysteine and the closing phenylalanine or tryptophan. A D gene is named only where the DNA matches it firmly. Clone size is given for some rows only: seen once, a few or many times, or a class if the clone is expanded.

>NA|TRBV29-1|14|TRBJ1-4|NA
TGCAGCGTTGGGGTTGGAGCTACTAATGAAAAACTGTTTTTT
CSVGVGATNEKLFF
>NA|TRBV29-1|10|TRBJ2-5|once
TGCAGCGTTGTTTGGGAGACCCAGTACTTC
CSVVWETQYF
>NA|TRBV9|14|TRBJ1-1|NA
TGTGCCAGCAGCGTAGCACAGGCGAACACTGAAGCTTTCTTT
CASSVAQANTEAFF
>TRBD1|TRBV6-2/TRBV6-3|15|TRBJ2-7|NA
TGTGCCAGCAGTTTCCCCCGGACAGGGAAACACGAGCAGTACTTC
CASSFPRTGKHEQYF
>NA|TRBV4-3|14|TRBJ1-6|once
TGCGCCAGCAGCCAAGGGGCTTATAATTCACCCCTCCACTTT
CASSQGAYNSPLHF
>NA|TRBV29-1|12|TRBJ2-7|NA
TGCAGCGTTCAAGGGACGGCCTACGAGCAGTACTTC
CSVQGTAYEQYF
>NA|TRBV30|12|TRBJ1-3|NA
TGTGCCTGCCGGACCGATGGAAACACCATATATTTT
CACRTDGNTIYF
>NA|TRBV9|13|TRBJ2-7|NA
TGTGCCAGCAGCCCCCCCGGGTCTAACGAGCAGTACTTC
CASSPPGSNEQYF
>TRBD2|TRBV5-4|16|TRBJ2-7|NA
TGTGCCAGCAGCTTGGGAGGGGCGGGAGTTAGCTACGAGCAGTACTTC
CASSLGGAGVSYEQYF
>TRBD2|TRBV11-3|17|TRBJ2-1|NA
TGTGCCAGCATTTGCCGGGTAGCGGGAGAGGGACTGAATGAGCAGTTCTTC
CASICRVAGEGLNEQFF
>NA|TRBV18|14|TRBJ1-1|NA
TGTGCCAGCTCACCACTTACTCTGAACACTGAAGCTTTCTTT
CASSPLTLNTEAFF
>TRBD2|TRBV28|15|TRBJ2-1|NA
TGTGCCAGCACAGCTAGCGGGAGGAGTTATGTTGAGCAGTTCTTC
CASTASGRSYVEQFF
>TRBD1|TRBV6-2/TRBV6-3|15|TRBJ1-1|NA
TGTGCCAGCAGTGGGAGACAGGGATTGAGCACTGAAGCTTTCTTT
CASSGRQGLSTEAFF
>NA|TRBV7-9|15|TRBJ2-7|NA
TGTGCCAGCAGCTTAGTGGGACGGGCGGGCTACGAGCAGTACTTC
CASSLVGRAGYEQYF
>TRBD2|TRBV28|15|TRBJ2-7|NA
TGTGCCAGCATCCCCCCCGGGACTAGCTACTACGAGCAGTACTTC
CASIPPGTSYYEQYF
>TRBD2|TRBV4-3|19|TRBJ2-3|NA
TGCGCCAGCAGCCAAGGCGGGACTAGCGGGGCGACCTACACAGATACGCAGTATTTT
CASSQGGTSGATYTDTQYF